The 22 T cell receptor beta chains reported below all come from one sample, sequenced in a study of T cells in women clearing cervical HPV infection. Using immunoSEQ multiplex PCR, the repertoire was profiled, and TCRdb retains in-frame clones only, with some absent. The table lists about 31,000 clones. Input material: blood buffy coat. Receptors were obtained from a woman aged 18 to 75 with a cervical HPV16 infection that either progressed to CIN3+ or cleared (not recorded which).

A word on this clone: The read finishes 3 residues shy of the CDR3 end, and the germline J gene is used to complete it. The chain carries TRBV28 and TRBJ1-5; D gene ambiguous. The V end was cut by 6 bases, the J end by 3 bases, with 12 bases between. Germline CDR1 and CDR2: MDHEN and SYDVKM. There are 14 residues in the CDR3. The sequenced CDR3 bases are TGTGCCAGCAGAGCTCTAGCTTCCAATCAGCCC. Amino acid sequence: CASRALASNQP. The whole CDR3 reads CASRALASNQPQHF.

CDR3 protein: CASSSTDRGDTEAFF. The sequenced CDR3 bases are TGTGCCAGCTCGTCTACGGACAGGGGAGACACTGAA. The chain combines TRBV18 with TRBJ1-1; 9 nucleotides line up with TRBD1. The sequence runs out 3 residues before the end of the CDR3; the remainder is reconstructed from the germline J gene. Germline CDR1 and CDR2: KGHSH and LQKENI. CDR3 length: 15 amino acids. The junction had 8 bases not matched to a gene; V was cut back by 6 bases and J by 3 bases.

Points on this clone: The read halts 3 residues ahead of the CDR3 end, with the missing end drawn from the germline J gene. The J gene is TRBJ2-1, the V gene TRBV29-1; no definite D call. Germline V gene data show CDR1 as SQVTM and CDR2 as ANQGSEA. The CDR3 loop spans 10 amino acids. V shed 7 bases and J shed 6 bases, with 7 bases lying between them. CDR3 DNA, as far as it was read: TGCAGCGCCCGGGTCAATGAG. As protein: CSARVNE. The full CDR3 sequence reads CSARVNEQFF.

This CDR3 reads CASSSNFYNEQFF. The DNA read from the CDR3 is TGTGCCAGCAGCTCCAATTTCTACAATGAG. This chain uses TRBV13 with TRBJ2-1; D gene ambiguous. With the read ending 3 residues before the CDR3 end, the germline J gene is used to fill in that end. Trimming shortened V by 4 bases and J by 3 bases, and 7 bases separated the two germline ends. This CDR3 is built from 13 residues. The V gene's germline CDR1 is PRHDT and CDR2 FYEKMQ (reference sequence).

The CDR3 DNA, read in part, is TGTGCCAGCAGCTTAAAGACAGGGCTACGAGAGACC. This codes for CASSLKTGLRET. From start to end, the CDR3 is CASSLKTGLRETQYF. The chain employs TRBV7-9 and TRBJ2-5; 7 bases line up with TRBD1. The read finishes 3 residues shy of the CDR3 end, and the germline J gene is used to complete it. CDR1 SEHNR and CDR2 FQNEAQ come from the germline V gene (reference sequence). V trimming: 2 bases; J trimming: 4 bases; junction bases outside the gene matches: 7. This CDR3 is 15 amino acids long.

Concerning this clone itself: The read terminates 3 residues before the CDR3 end, so the remaining end is supplied by the germline J gene. The chain couples TRBV5-1 to TRBJ2-2, with D tentatively TRBD1 (6 bases). The CDR3 spans 16 residues. Per germline, CDR1 SGHRS and CDR2 YFSETQ. The CDR3 reads CASSRTGQNYNSPLFF. The CDR3 bases that were read are TGCGCCAGCAGCCGTACTGGACAGAACTATAATTCACCG.

Concerning this clone: The read halts 3 residues ahead of the CDR3 end, with the missing end drawn from the germline J gene. The chain links TRBV10-3 to TRBJ2-7; possible D gene TRBD1, 6 bases. Between the trimmed V and J ends, which lost 10 bases and 4 bases, there was a span of 14 bases. Germline V lookup: CDR1 ENHRY, CDR2 SYGVKD. The CDR3 loop spans 12 amino acids. CDR3 protein: CATQGIVYEQYF. The covered CDR3 bases are TGTGCCACCCAGGGGATCGTGTACGAG.

On this clone itself: The read is 3 residues too short to cover the CDR3 end, so that end is filled in from the germline J gene. The rearrangement uses TRBV18 and TRBJ1-2; D possibly corresponds to TRBD1 (5 bases). Germline V gene data show CDR1 as KGHSH and CDR2 as LQKENI. The CDR3 sequence is 15 residues long. The CDR3 protein is CASSPPSGGMNDYTF. CDR3 bases read: TGTGCCAGCTCACCCCCTAGCGGGGGGATGAATGAC.

With regard to this clone: The CDR3 end is not reached by the read, which stops 3 residues before it; the germline J gene fills it in. The rearrangement links TRBV10-3 to TRBJ1-2; perhaps TRBD1 as D (5 bases). V lost 3 bases and J 1 base, leaving 9 bases between the germline ends. The germline V gene encodes CDR1 ENHRY and CDR2 SYGVKD. The CDR3 contains 14 residues. CDR3 region: CAISEDRGNYGYTF. CDR3 bases read: TGTGCCATCAGTGAAGACAGAGGTAACTATGGC.

Of note for this clone: The read stops 3 residues short of the end of the CDR3; the missing end is completed from the germline J gene. The rearrangement links TRBV18 to TRBJ2-4; 9 bases map to TRBD1. The CDR3 consists of 13 residues. Germline V gene lookup returns CDR1 KGHSH and CDR2 LQKENI. The CDR3: CASSPGDRAGQYF. The CDR3 bases that were read are TGTGCCAGCTCACCTGGGGACAGGGCTGGT.

Considering frequency, this clone is medium-sized (0.01 to 0.1%). The read ends 3 residues early relative to the CDR3; the germline J gene fills the gap. The J gene is TRBJ2-1, the V gene TRBV7-2; D is perhaps TRBD2 (6 bases). The CDR3 runs to 16 residues. V lost 0 bases to trimming and J lost 4 bases, with 13 bases between them. Germline CDR1 SGHTA, CDR2 FQGNSA. CDR3 loop: CASSLAQGGVYNEQFF. The CDR3 bases that were read are TGTGCCAGCAGCTTAGCGCAGGGAGGAGTTTACAATGAG.

Turning to this clone: With the read ending 3 residues before the CDR3 end, the germline J gene is used to fill in that end. J is TRBJ2-1 and V is TRBV20-1, with D tentatively TRBD2 (6 bases). The germline V gene has CDR1 DFQATT and CDR2 SNEGSKA (reference sequence). This CDR3 has 14 residues. V was shortened by 2 bases and J by 3 bases, with 11 bases between the two germline ends. CDR3 loop: CSARSAGFYNEQFF. The CDR3 DNA, read in part, is TGCAGTGCTAGATCGGCGGGGTTCTACAATGAG.

The CDR3 region is CASARLEGGSGYTF. Partial CDR3 DNA: TGTGCCAGCGCCCGGTTGGAAGGGGGTTCAGGC. The chain couples TRBV19 to TRBJ1-2; perhaps TRBD1 as D (6 bases). The read terminates 3 residues ahead of where the CDR3 ends, so the germline J gene completes it. Germline assignment: CDR1 LNHDA and CDR2 SQIVND (reference sequence). This CDR3 comprises 14 residues. The full variable domain, rest sourced from reference TRBV19 and TRBJ1-2, is DGGITQSPKYLFRKEGQNVTLSCEQNLNHDAMYWYRQDPGQGLRLIYYSQIVNDFQKGDIAEGYSVSREKKESFPLTVTSAQKNPTAFYLCASARLEGGSGYTFGSGTRLTVV.

The CDR3 loop reads CASSEDTAGGQPQHF. Incomplete CDR3 DNA: TGTGCCAGCAGTGAAGACACAGCCGGGGGGCAGCCC. This rearrangement joins TRBV2 to TRBJ1-5; TRBD1 might be the D (5 bases). The read gets to within 3 residues of the CDR3 end, and the germline J gene fills in the rest. Germline loops: CDR1 SNHLY, CDR2 FYNNEI. The germline V and J ends were trimmed by 1 base and 7 bases, with 14 bases remaining between them. This CDR3 has 15 residues.

CDR3 DNA, as far as it was read: TGTGCCAGCGAGCCCCTAGCGGGGAAAAAAGAGACC. Protein: CASEPLAGKKET. From start to end, the CDR3 is CASEPLAGKKETQYF. V usage is TRBV2 and J usage is TRBJ2-5; 9 nucleotides agree with TRBD2. Read sequence stops 3 residues before the CDR3 end, and the germline J gene provides the missing end. CDR1 is SNHLY and CDR2 is FYNNEI in the germline V gene. The junction had 10 bases not matched to a gene; V was cut back by 8 bases and J by 3 bases. This CDR3 region has 15 residues.

The CDR3: CASSLGVMGLDTQYF. The sequenced CDR3 bases are TGCGCCAGCAGCTTGGGAGTTATGGGGCTTGATACG. The genes are TRBV5-1 and TRBJ2-3; D perhaps matches TRBD1 (5 bases). The DNA ends 3 residues before the CDR3 does, and the rest of the CDR3 is filled in from the germline J gene. Germline V lookup: CDR1 SGHRS, CDR2 YFSETQ. Deletions cut 0 bases from V and 6 bases from J, with 14 bases between. The CDR3 loop spans 15 amino acids.

Notes on this clone: Read coverage stops 3 residues before the CDR3 terminus; the germline J gene supplies the remainder. This chain joins TRBV7-9 and TRBJ1-2; no clear D. Germline CDR1 SEHNR, CDR2 FQNEAQ (reference sequence). The CDR3 totals 12 residues. The sequenced part of the CDR3 DNA is TGTGCCAGCAGCTTAGGTTCCTACGAC. Translated: CASSLGSYD. The full CDR3 sequence reads CASSLGSYDYTF.

Concerning this clone: The missing CDR3 end, 3 residues past where the read stops, is filled in from the germline J gene. This chain joins TRBV5-1 and TRBJ2-1; TRBD2 matches at 8 bases. The ends lost 4 bases at V and 7 bases at J; junction bases unmatched: 13. CDR1 and CDR2 (germline): SGHRS, YFSETQ. This CDR3 spans 16 amino acids. The CDR3 region is CASSPLRSGRVNEQFF. CDR3 DNA, as far as it was read: TGCGCCAGCAGCCCCTTAAGGAGCGGGAGAGTAAATGAG.

As for this clone: Coverage ceases 3 residues before the CDR3 finishes, and the germline J gene fills in the end. The same CDR3 is also encoded by other DNA sequences in this sample. The chain uses TRBV2 and TRBJ1-2, with a tentative D call TRBD1 (5 bases). The CDR3 length is 16 residues. Germline V lookup: CDR1 SNHLY, CDR2 FYNNEI. V gave up 3 bases and J gave up 2 bases, with 16 bases separating them. The CDR3 sequence is CASSDGSDTVNYGYTF. The sequenced part of the CDR3 DNA is TGTGCCAGCAGTGATGGGTCGGACACGGTAAACTATGGC.

Details on this clone: The read comes to an end 3 residues before the CDR3 does, leaving the germline J gene to fill in the end. V gene TRBV20-1 combines with J gene TRBJ2-7, with D hard to call. Trimming left V 0 bases short and J 3 bases short, with 6 bases between. CDR1 DFQATT and CDR2 SNEGSKA come from the germline V gene (reference sequence). CDR3 length: 12 amino acids. The sequenced part of the CDR3 DNA is TGCAGTGCTAGAGATGCCGGCTACGAG. This translates into CSARDAGYE. The full CDR3 protein is CSARDAGYEQYF.

As regards this clone: The read terminates 3 residues before the CDR3 end, so the remaining end is supplied by the germline J gene. This sequence joins TRBV10-1 and TRBJ2-5, with TRBD1 identical over 10 bases. Germline CDR1 is WNHNN and CDR2 is SYGVQD (reference sequence). This CDR3 contains 14 residues. The ends lost 2 bases at V and 5 bases at J; junction bases unmatched: 2. Incomplete CDR3 DNA: TGCGCCAGCAGTGAGGGACAGGGGGTTGAGACC. Its protein is CASSEGQGVET. The CDR3 in full is CASSEGQGVETQYF.

With respect to this clone: The CDR3 end is not reached by the read, which stops 3 residues before it; the germline J gene fills it in. V gene TRBV30 combines with J gene TRBJ2-1; TRBD2 matches at 10 bases. Trimming at V came to 0 bases and at J to 1 base, leaving 3 bases not matched to a gene. Germline-derived CDR1 and CDR2 are GTSNPN and SVGIG (reference sequence). This CDR3 region has 16 residues. The sequenced part of the CDR3 DNA is TGTGCCTGGAGTGTCAAACTAGCGGGATCCTACAATGAG. As protein: CAWSVKLAGSYNE. The entire CDR3 reads CAWSVKLAGSYNEQFF.